These 31 T cell receptor beta chains were sequenced from one sample in a study of blood T cells in healthy people across ages. Next came a second PCR, run for about 6 to 11 cycles, which used a sample-barcoded 5' primer along with a J-beta primer mix. TCRdb itself ran the 5' RACE reads through MiXCR, one entry per CDR3 protein. The table includes roughly 1,300,000 distinct CDR3 sequences, approximately 63% detected once. The sample taken for sequencing was blood. The receptors derive from a man between 18 and 35 years old in good health.

This clonotype showed up just a few times. The chain is built from TRBV20-1 and TRBJ2-1, with D perhaps TRBD2 (6 bases). The germline V and J ends were trimmed by 6 bases and 4 bases, with 16 bases remaining between them. The CDR3 contains 14 residues. Per the germline V gene, CDR1 is DFQATT and CDR2 is SNEGSKA (reference sequence). The CDR3 DNA follows: TGCAGTGCCCTGGCCCCGGCGGGATACAATGAGCAGTTCTTC. Its translation: CSALAPAGYNEQFF.

The genes are TRBV4-2 and TRBJ2-3; 8 bases agree with TRBD2. The germline V gene encodes CDR1 LGHNA and CDR2 YNFKEQ. This CDR3 has 17 amino acids. Losses at the gene ends were 1 base for V and 3 bases for J; bases not matched to a gene: 9. The CDR3 bases are TGTGCCAGCAGCCAAGTCCTACGGACTAGCCTAACAGATACGCAGTATTTT. It codes for CASSQVLRTSLTDTQYF.

The chain uses TRBV20-1 and TRBJ2-3; D may be TRBD2 (6 bases). CDR1 and CDR2 (germline): DFQATT, SNEGSKA (reference sequence). Trimming left V 5 bases short and J 6 bases short, with 30 bases between. The CDR3 has 18 residues. This CDR3 is CSAHIIWDSLSPGDTQYF. The CDR3 nucleotides are TGCAGTGCTCATATCATTTGGGACTCGCTCTCCCCGGGGGATACGCAGTATTTT.

The gene calls are TRBV5-1 and TRBJ1-1; weak D call: TRBD1 (5 bases). Germline V lookup: CDR1 SGHRS, CDR2 YFSETQ. With 6 bases removed from V and 3 bases from J, the gap between germline ends came to 9 bases. This CDR3 is built from 12 residues. This chain's CDR3 is CASKLGDTEAFF. In DNA, the CDR3 is TGCGCCAGCAAATTGGGGGACACTGAAGCTTTCTTT.

This clonotype was observed a few times. The CDR3 spells CASSAWGTGANVLTF. The CDR3 DNA is TGTGCCAGCAGCGCCTGGGGGACTGGGGCCAACGTCCTGACTTTC. V gene TRBV9 combines with J gene TRBJ2-6; D possibly uses TRBD1 or TRBD2 (5 bases each). The germline CDR1 and CDR2 sequences are SGDLS and YYNGEE. V shed 3 bases and J shed 2 bases, with 9 bases lying between them. This CDR3 comprises 15 residues.

This clonotype was counted only a few times. The junction differs from germline at one of its ends, possibly a read error. The V call is TRBV9, the J call TRBJ1-6; TRBD1 agrees at 8 bases. The germline gives CDR1 SGDLS, CDR2 YYNGEE. This CDR3 has 15 residues. CDR3 in amino acids: CASSGRTGYISPLHF. Here the CDR3 DNA reads TGTGCCAGCAGCGGGAGGACAGGGTATATTTCACCCCTCCACTTT. Supplemented by reference TRBV9 and TRBJ1-6, the full variable domain reads DSGVTQTPKHLITATGQRVTLRCSPRSGDLSVYWYQQSLDQGLQFLIQYYNGEERAKGNILERFSAQQFPDLHSELNLSSLELGDSALYFCASSGRTGYISPLHFGNGTRLTVT.

This clonotype showed up just a few times. The chain recombines TRBV2 with TRBJ1-6; D remains ambiguous. Per germline, CDR1 SNHLY and CDR2 FYNNEI. The CDR3 runs to 15 residues. V was trimmed by 2 bases and J by 2 bases, leaving 7 bases between them. Here the CDR3 reads CASSETGTYNSPLHF. CDR3 DNA sequence: TGTGCCAGCAGTGAAACGGGAACCTATAATTCACCCCTCCACTTT.

The V gene is TRBV13, the J gene TRBJ2-7, with D perhaps matching TRBD2 (6 bases). CDR1 PRHDT and CDR2 FYEKMQ come from the germline V gene (reference sequence). V was shortened by 0 bases and J by 1 base, with 16 bases between the two germline ends. There are 17 residues in the CDR3. The CDR3 loop reads CASSLGGLGGASYEQYF. As DNA, the CDR3 is TGTGCCAGCAGCTTAGGAGGGTTGGGCGGGGCGTCCTACGAGCAGTACTTC.

The rearrangement uses TRBV10-3 and TRBJ1-2; D is uncertain. Germline V gene lookup returns CDR1 ENHRY and CDR2 SYGVKD. This CDR3 contains 16 residues. V was trimmed by 3 bases and J by 8 bases, leaving 22 bases between them. CDR3 sequence (DNA): TGTGCCATCAGTGAACTAGAGGGTTTTATTAAGGACGGCTACACCTTC. As protein: CAISELEGFIKDGYTF.

This sequence joins TRBV12-3 or TRBV12-4 and TRBJ2-3; D is unclear. CDR3 size: 14 residues. Trimming shortened V by 5 bases and J by 2 bases, and 11 bases separated the two germline ends. This CDR3 reads CASSPWFPTDTQYF. The CDR3 nucleotides are TGTGCCAGCAGTCCCTGGTTTCCCACAGATACGCAGTATTTT.

V usage is TRBV4-1 and J usage is TRBJ2-5; the D gene is possibly TRBD2 (6 bases). The V end was cut by 4 bases, the J end by 4 bases, with 19 bases between. Germline-derived CDR1 and CDR2 are MGHRA and YSYEKL. The length of the CDR3 is 16 residues. CDR3 sequence: CASSPWGLTGGETQYF. CDR3 bases: TGCGCCAGCAGCCCCTGGGGATTGACCGGGGGAGAGACCCAGTACTTC.

As to this clonotype: The DNA is omitted, as the CDR3 cannot be located on it reliably, and the CDR3 follows TCRdb's listing. V and J are TRBV11-1 and TRBJ2-7. Germline V CDR1 and CDR2: SGHAT, FQDESV (reference sequence). The CDR3 region is 14 residues in length, termini included. The CDR3 loop reads CASSSSEGWQTQYF.

CDR3 sequence reads: CASRYGQGAPYYEQYF. The DNA of the CDR3 is TGTGCCAGCAGATATGGTCAGGGGGCTCCGTACTACGAGCAGTACTTC. The chain joins TRBV27 to TRBJ2-7, with 8 positions matching TRBD1. With 6 bases clipped from V and 3 bases from J, the junction kept 13 bases outside the gene matches. Germline assignment: CDR1 MNHEY and CDR2 SMNVEV (reference sequence). The CDR3 is 16 amino acids.

This chain uses TRBV4-1 with TRBJ2-7; maybe TRBD1 (5 bases). The CDR3 has 19 amino acids. Germline V gene data show CDR1 as MGHRA and CDR2 as YSYEKL. V dropped 1 base and J dropped 5 bases, with 27 bases sitting between them. CDR3 in amino acids: CASSQVTMGLAKWENEQYF. CDR3 nucleotides: TGCGCCAGCAGCCAAGTAACCATGGGGCTGGCTAAATGGGAAAACGAGCAGTACTTC.

The V and J genes are TRBV6-2 or TRBV6-3 and TRBJ1-5; the D is unclear. The CDR3 runs 15 residues. Trimming took off 5 bases at V and 5 bases at J, with 16 bases between the two ends. Germline V CDR1 and CDR2: MNHEY, SVGEGT. This chain's CDR3 is CASSPLGRTDQPQHF. The CDR3 region has the DNA TGTGCCAGCAGTCCCCTTGGCCGCACAGATCAGCCCCAGCATTTT.

This clonotype was seen a handful of times. The chain joins TRBV7-6 to TRBJ2-5, with TRBD1 matching 7 bases. The CDR3 consists of 16 residues. Germline lookup yields CDR1 SGHVS and CDR2 FNYEAQ. Losses at the gene ends were 6 bases for V and 0 bases for J; bases not matched to a gene: 10. For the CDR3, the DNA is TGTGCCAGCAGTCAACGGCAGGGGGTCAACCAAGAGACCCAGTACTTC. It is translated as CASSQRQGVNQETQYF.

The J gene is TRBJ2-1, the V gene TRBV10-3; 9 bases match TRBD2. From germline, CDR1 is ENHRY and CDR2 SYGVKD. Unmatched junction bases numbered 6, after V lost 0 bases and J lost 9 bases. CDR3 length: 15 residues. This CDR3 is CAISESSREGGEQFF. The DNA for the CDR3 is TGTGCCATCAGTGAGTCGTCGCGGGAGGGGGGTGAGCAGTTCTTC.

This clonotype has only a few counts. V gene TRBV10-3 combines with J gene TRBJ2-3, with TRBD1 as a possible D gene (5 bases). The CDR3 length is 16 residues. The V and J ends lost 6 bases and 2 bases respectively, with 18 bases between them. CDR1 and CDR2 (germline): ENHRY, SYGVKD. The CDR3 sequence: CAISENRIGATDTQYF. The CDR3 coding sequence is TGTGCCATCAGCGAAAACAGGATTGGTGCCACAGATACGCAGTATTTT.

The chain couples TRBV5-1 to TRBJ2-7; TRBD1 might be the D (5 bases). In germline, CDR1 is SGHRS, CDR2 YFSETQ. The CDR3 has 14 residues. The V and J ends lost 3 bases and 5 bases respectively, with 15 bases between them. The CDR3 nucleotides are TGCGCCAGCAGCTGGAGAACCGAAGGGGACGAGCAGTACTTC. This sequence encodes CASSWRTEGDEQYF. Full variable domain (rest looked up from reference TRBV5-1 and TRBJ2-7): KAGVTQTPRYLIKTRGQQVTLSCSPISGHRSVSWYQQTPGQGLQFLFEYFSETQRNKGNFPGRFSGRQFSNSRSEMNVSTLELGDSALYLCASSWRTEGDEQYFGPGTRLTVT.

The V gene is TRBV11-2, the J gene TRBJ1-2; D is perhaps TRBD1 (5 bases). Trimming pared 8 bases from V and 1 base from J, leaving 14 bases between. Per the germline V gene, CDR1 is SGHAT and CDR2 is FQNNGV. CDR3 size: 14 residues. The CDR3 nucleotides read TGTGCCAGCGAAACGGGACGCAATAACTATGGCTACACCTTC. Translating gives CASETGRNNYGYTF. The full variable domain, rest sourced from reference TRBV11-2 and TRBJ1-2, is EAGVAQSPRYKIIEKRQSVAFWCNPISGHATLYWYQQILGQGPKLLIQFQNNGVVDDSQLPKDRFSAERLKGVDSTLKIQPAKLEDSAVYLCASETGRNNYGYTFGSGTRLTVV.

J is TRBJ2-1 and V is TRBV6-2 or TRBV6-3, with 13 positions matching TRBD2. Per germline, CDR1 MNHEY and CDR2 SVGEGT. J lost 8 bases, V lost 5 bases, and 6 bases had no gene match. This CDR3 region has 15 residues. This CDR3 is CASSRTSGGSDEQFF. The CDR3 bases are TGTGCCAGCAGTCGGACTAGCGGGGGTAGTGATGAGCAGTTCTTC.

In this sample, this clonotype turned up once. The chain recombines TRBV27 with TRBJ2-7; maybe TRBD1 (5 bases). V lost 2 bases and J 3 bases, leaving 14 bases between the germline ends. This CDR3 has 15 amino acids. Germline CDR1 is MNHEY and CDR2 is SMNVEV (reference sequence). The CDR3 loop is CASSLRAGRLYEQYF. The CDR3 DNA sequence: TGTGCCAGCAGTTTAAGGGCAGGGCGGCTCTACGAGCAGTACTTC.

The V gene is TRBV12-5, the J gene TRBJ2-4; D is uncertain. Judging by the DNA end, TRBJ2-5 fits better; the J call may be wrong. There are 13 residues in the CDR3. Germline values: CDR1 LGHNT, CDR2 FRNRAP. The CDR3: CASGWASQETQYF. CDR3 nucleotide sequence: TGTGCTAGTGGTTGGGCCAGTCAAGAGACCCAGTACTTC.

V gene TRBV7-6 combines with J gene TRBJ2-4; a weak D match, TRBD2 (6 bases). Matching the DNA end better, TRBJ2-7 makes the J call doubtful. Germline V lookup: CDR1 SGHVS, CDR2 FNYEAQ. The CDR3 totals 12 residues. The CDR3 loop is CASSGGTVEQYF. For the CDR3, the DNA is TGTGCCAGCAGCGGCGGGACTGTCGAGCAGTACTTC.

This sequence joins TRBV14 and TRBJ2-1; D may be TRBD2 (5 bases). Trimming stripped 0 bases from V and 2 bases from J, with 17 bases between. The germline gives CDR1 SGHDN, CDR2 FVKESK. The CDR3 loop spans 18 amino acids. CDR3 sequence (DNA): TGTGCCAGCAGCCAAGATCTTCCGCCCAGCGGAGCCTACAATGAGCAGTTCTTC. Residues: CASSQDLPPSGAYNEQFF.

This clonotype was recorded a few times. The V gene is TRBV5-1, the J gene TRBJ2-3; a weak D match, TRBD2 (5 bases). Germline CDR1 SGHRS, CDR2 YFSETQ. The CDR3 runs to 16 residues. V was pared by 4 bases and J by 0 bases, with 15 bases between. The CDR3: CASSEGRGYSTDTQYF. The CDR3 DNA follows: TGCGCCAGCAGCGAAGGACGGGGATATAGCACAGATACGCAGTATTTT.

This clonotype was counted once. The chain employs TRBV7-9 and TRBJ1-1, with 8 bases lining up with TRBD1. The germline gives CDR1 SEHNR, CDR2 FQNEAQ (reference sequence). The CDR3 extends over 16 amino acids. The V gene end was trimmed by 0 bases and the J gene end by 1 base; junction bases not matched to a gene: 4. The chain's CDR3 is CASSLARTGRNTEAFF. The CDR3 coding sequence is TGTGCCAGCAGCTTAGCCAGGACAGGGAGGAACACTGAAGCTTTCTTT.

The chain has TRBV3-1 and TRBJ2-3, with D perhaps assigned TRBD1 or TRBD2 (6 bases each). V dropped 1 base and J dropped 1 base, with 9 bases sitting between them. There are 15 residues in the CDR3. Germline V gene data show CDR1 as LGHDT and CDR2 as YNNKEL (reference sequence). The chain's CDR3 is CASSQAGARTDTQYF. The DNA of the CDR3 is TGTGCCAGCAGCCAAGCGGGGGCCCGCACAGATACGCAGTATTTT.

This clonotype occurred a few times. This chain uses TRBV9 with TRBJ2-7; perhaps D is TRBD1 or TRBD2 (5 bases each). The length of the CDR3 is 12 residues. Trimming removed 3 bases from V and 5 bases from J, with 9 bases in between. The V gene's germline CDR1 is SGDLS and CDR2 YYNGEE. The chain's CDR3 is CASSAGRHEQYF. In DNA form, the CDR3 reads TGTGCCAGCAGCGCGGGACGCCACGAGCAGTACTTC.

This chain joins TRBV27 and TRBJ1-6; tentatively, D is TRBD1 (6 bases). Germline-derived CDR1 and CDR2 are MNHEY and SMNVEV (reference sequence). V gave up 5 bases and J gave up 10 bases, with 21 bases separating them. The length of the CDR3 is 16 residues. CDR3 residues: CASSPMGQLGDSPLHF. The CDR3 coding sequence is TGTGCCAGCAGTCCAATGGGACAACTGGGGGACTCACCCCTCCACTTT.

This clonotype has just a few counts. The chain uses TRBV20-1 and TRBJ2-1, with D hard to call. The V gene lost 1 base and the J gene lost 5 bases, with 12 bases spanning the gap. From germline, CDR1 is DFQATT and CDR2 SNEGSKA (reference sequence). The length of the CDR3 is 14 residues. The CDR3 DNA reads TGCAGTGCTAGAGCGGTGGGTTTCGACAATGAGCAGTTCTTC. This sequence encodes CSARAVGFDNEQFF.